The 8 T cell receptor beta chains reported below all come from one sample, sequenced in a study of blood T cell repertoires in COVID-19. TCRdb keeps only in-frame clones here, not all; method: immunoSEQ multiplex PCR. This table holds around 300,000 clones, approximately 88% found once. Specimen: PBMCs or T cells enriched from blood (not recorded which). These receptors were taken from a middle-aged woman who had recovered from COVID-19.

The chain carries TRBV24-1 and TRBJ2-2; 10 bases fit TRBD1. Unmatched junction bases numbered 4, after V lost 9 bases and J lost 4 bases. Germline assignment: CDR1 KGHDR and CDR2 SFDVKD. The CDR3 is made up of 14 amino acids. The CDR3 loop reads CATRGTGATGELFF. CDR3 nucleotides: TGTGCCACCCGCGGGACAGGGGCCACCGGGGAGCTGTTTTTT.

CDR3 nucleotide sequence: TGTGCCTGGAGGGGGGGATTGAACACTGAAGCTTTCTTT. It is translated as CAWRGGLNTEAFF. The chain carries TRBV30 and TRBJ1-1; a weak D match, TRBD1 (5 bases). The CDR3 spans 13 residues. CDR1 is GTSNPN and CDR2 is SVGIG in the germline V gene (reference sequence). V was pared by 3 bases and J by 0 bases, with 8 bases between.

The rearrangement uses TRBV6-5 and TRBJ2-5, with a weak D call TRBD1 (6 bases). The germline V and J ends were trimmed by 3 bases and 5 bases, with 13 bases remaining between them. The CDR3 sequence is 14 residues long. Germline CDR1 is MNHEY and CDR2 is SVGAGI. CDR3 DNA: TGTGCCAGCAGTTATGCAGGGGTCGTGGAGACCCAGTACTTC. Protein: CASSYAGVVETQYF.

V gene TRBV3-1 (or the pseudogene TRBV3-2) combines with J gene TRBJ2-1; the D gene is possibly TRBD2 (5 bases). Germline CDR1 reads LGHDT; CDR2 reads YNNKEL (reference sequence). The CDR3 loop spans 12 amino acids. The V gene lost 4 bases and the J gene lost 7 bases, with 8 bases spanning the gap. CDR3 region: CASSPDWNEQFF. CDR3 DNA: TGTGCCAGCAGCCCGGACTGGAATGAGCAGTTCTTC.

The rearrangement uses TRBV11-2 and TRBJ1-1; 8 bases are shared with TRBD1. With V trimmed by 8 bases and J by 3 bases, 11 bases remained unmatched. This CDR3 spans 15 amino acids. Germline CDR1 and CDR2: SGHAT and FQNNGV. The DNA of the CDR3 is TGTGCCAGCGGCCGGACAGGGAAGGGCGACACTGAAGCTTTCTTT. Amino acid sequence: CASGRTGKGDTEAFF.

The V and J genes are TRBV7-2 and TRBJ1-4, with a possible D match to TRBD1 (5 bases). The CDR3 has 14 amino acids. Trimming shortened V by 3 bases and J by 3 bases, and 8 bases separated the two germline ends. Looked up from germline, CDR1 is SGHTA and CDR2 is FQGNSA. As DNA, the CDR3 is TGTGCCAGCAGCTTCGGGGGTTCTAATGAAAAACTGTTTTTT. It codes for CASSFGGSNEKLFF.

The rearrangement links TRBV7-9 to TRBJ2-1; 8 bases line up with TRBD1. V was clipped by 5 bases and J by 8 bases; unmatched bases: 11. Germline-derived CDR1 and CDR2 are SEHNR and FQNEAQ (reference sequence). This CDR3 spans 15 amino acids. The CDR3: CASSARPGGADEQFF. CDR3 coding DNA: TGTGCCAGCAGCGCCCGGCCAGGGGGCGCAGATGAGCAGTTCTTC.

The chain is built from TRBV5-1 and TRBJ1-2; tentatively, D is TRBD1 (5 bases). This CDR3 is built from 13 residues. The germline V gene encodes CDR1 SGHRS and CDR2 YFSETQ. Deletions cut 3 bases from V and 3 bases from J, with 9 bases between. The CDR3 loop reads CASSSDSHYGYTF. For the CDR3, the DNA is TGCGCCAGCAGCTCCGACAGTCACTATGGCTACACCTTC.